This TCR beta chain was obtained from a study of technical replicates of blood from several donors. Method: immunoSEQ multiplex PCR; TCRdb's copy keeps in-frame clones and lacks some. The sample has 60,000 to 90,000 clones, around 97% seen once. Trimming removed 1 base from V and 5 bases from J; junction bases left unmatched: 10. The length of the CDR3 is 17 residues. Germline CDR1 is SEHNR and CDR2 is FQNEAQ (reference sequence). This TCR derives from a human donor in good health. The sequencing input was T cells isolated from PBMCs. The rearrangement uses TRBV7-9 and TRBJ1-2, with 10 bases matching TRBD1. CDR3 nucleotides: TGTGCCAGCAGCTTAGGTCACCAGGACAGGGGGGTTTATGGCTACACCTTC. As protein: CASSLGHQDRGVYGYTF.